Listed here is a single T cell receptor beta chain. The antigen remains unidentified. This entry comes from a study of OX40 agonist ivuxolimab in advanced cancers. Findings of the study overall: On average, CD8+ T cells had more expanded clones than CD4+.

Trimming cost V 3 bases and J 7 bases, with 15 bases left between them. The germline V gene encodes CDR1 MDHEN and CDR2 SYDVKM. The CDR3 has 14 amino acids. The method was immunoSEQ multiplex PCR; TCRdb's version includes in-frame clones alone and lacks a portion of them. The data show more than 65,000 clones, around nine tenths seen once. The sequence derives from an adult with an advanced solid tumor such as melanoma, head and neck, liver or kidney cancer. The chain is built from TRBV28 and TRBJ1-2; the D gene is possibly TRBD1 (6 bases). Source: CD4+ or CD8+ T cells sorted from blood, taken in a trial of the OX40 agonist ivuxolimab. CDR3 nucleotide sequence: TGTGCCAGCAGTTTCCTGTACAGGGCTGCTGGCTACACCTTC. The encoded protein is CASSFLYRAAGYTF.